The present entry profiles one T cell receptor (beta chain) with its context. As originally analysed: Reference gene primer amplification gave nucleated cell count estimates. Sequenced by immunoSEQ multiplex PCR; TCRdb stores in-frame clones only, minus some. The DNA gave D and trimming, while V, J and clone size come from that table. The repertoire has 200,000 to 300,000 clones, around 88% of them found once; the top ten carry about 2%. Trimming removed 9 bases from V and 2 bases from J, with 8 bases in between. The CDR3 extends over 13 amino acids. CDR1 is MNHEY and CDR2 is SVGAGI in the germline V gene. These data come from a study of blood T cell repertoires in COVID-19. Study summary: The origin of the acute and convalescent COVID-19 samples was the United States, Italy and Spain. PBMCs, B-cell-depleted T cells, or T cells provided the cDNA or gDNA that made up the material.

The TCR sequence derives from a man aged 30 to 45 with active or convalescent COVID-19. The chain is built from TRBV6-5 and TRBJ2-6; D unresolved. Sequences were obtained from peripheral blood. This CDR3 reads CASRSTGANVLTF. In DNA form, the CDR3 reads TGTGCCAGTAGATCTACTGGGGCCAACGTCCTGACTTTC.